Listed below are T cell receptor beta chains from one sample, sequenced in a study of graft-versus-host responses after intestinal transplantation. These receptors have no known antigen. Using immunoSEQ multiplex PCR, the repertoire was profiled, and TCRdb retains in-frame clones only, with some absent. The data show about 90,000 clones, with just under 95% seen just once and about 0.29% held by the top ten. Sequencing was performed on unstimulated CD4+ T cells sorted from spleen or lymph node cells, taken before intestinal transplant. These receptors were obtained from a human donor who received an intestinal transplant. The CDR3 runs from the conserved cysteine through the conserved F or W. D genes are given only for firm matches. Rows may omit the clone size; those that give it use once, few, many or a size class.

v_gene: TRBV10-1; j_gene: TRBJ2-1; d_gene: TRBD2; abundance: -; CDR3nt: TGCGCCAGCGGGACTAGCGGGAGGGCCGGGGAGCAGTTCTTC; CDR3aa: CASGTSGRAGEQFF
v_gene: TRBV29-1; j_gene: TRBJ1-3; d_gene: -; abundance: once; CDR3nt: TGCAGCGTTGGCACCAACTCTGGAAACACCATATATTTT; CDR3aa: CSVGTNSGNTIYF
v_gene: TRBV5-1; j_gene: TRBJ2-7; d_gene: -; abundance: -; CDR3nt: TGCGCCAGCAGCCCGACTGGGGCCTACGAGCAGTACTTC; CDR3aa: CASSPTGAYEQYF
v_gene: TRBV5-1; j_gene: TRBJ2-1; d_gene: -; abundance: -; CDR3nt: TGCGCCAGCAGCTTGGGGCGTAATGAGCAGTTCTTC; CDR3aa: CASSLGRNEQFF
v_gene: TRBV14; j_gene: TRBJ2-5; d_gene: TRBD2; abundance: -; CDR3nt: TGTGCCAGCAGCTACGGGACTAGCGGGATAGAGACCCAGTACTTC; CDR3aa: CASSYGTSGIETQYF
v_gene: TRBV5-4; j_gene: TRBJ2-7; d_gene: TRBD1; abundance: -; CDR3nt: TGTGCCAGCAGCCCCGGACAGGGGGTCTACGAGCAGTACTTC; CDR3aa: CASSPGQGVYEQYF
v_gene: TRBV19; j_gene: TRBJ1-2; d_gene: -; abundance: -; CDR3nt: TGTGCCAGTAGTATAGACGGCCAGGGTGGTCGTGGCTACACCTTC; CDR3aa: CASSIDGQGGRGYTF
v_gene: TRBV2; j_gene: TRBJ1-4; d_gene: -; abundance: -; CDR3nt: TGTGCCAGCAGTGGGTCCAGGGGTAACGAAAAACTGTTTTTT; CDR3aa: CASSGSRGNEKLFF
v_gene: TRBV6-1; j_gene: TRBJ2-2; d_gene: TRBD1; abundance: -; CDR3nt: TGTGCCAGCAGTGCTCAGGGGGCTGGTCGGACCGGGGAGCTGTTTTTT; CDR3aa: CASSAQGAGRTGELFF
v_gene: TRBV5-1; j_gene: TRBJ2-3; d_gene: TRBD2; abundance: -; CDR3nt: TGCGCCAGCAGCTTGGCGTCTAGCGGTATCTCTAGCACAGATACGCAGTATTTT; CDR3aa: CASSLASSGISSTDTQYF
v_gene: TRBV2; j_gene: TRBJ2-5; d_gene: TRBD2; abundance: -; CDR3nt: TGTGCCAGCAATGAGCGGGAGACCCTCCAAGAGACCCAGTACTTC; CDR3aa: CASNERETLQETQYF
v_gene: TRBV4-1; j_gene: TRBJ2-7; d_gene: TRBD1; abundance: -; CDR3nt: TGCGCCAGCAGCCAAGTGGGGACAGGCGGATACGAGCAGTACTTC; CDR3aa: CASSQVGTGGYEQYF
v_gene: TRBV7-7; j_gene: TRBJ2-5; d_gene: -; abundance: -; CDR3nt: TGTGCCAGCAGCTTCGGGGTGCGGGAGACCCAGTACTTC; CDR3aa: CASSFGVRETQYF
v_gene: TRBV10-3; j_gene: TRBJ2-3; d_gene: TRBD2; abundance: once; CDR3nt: TGTGCCACCGTAGCGGGAGCAGGGGGGGATACGCAGTATTTT; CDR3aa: CATVAGAGGDTQYF
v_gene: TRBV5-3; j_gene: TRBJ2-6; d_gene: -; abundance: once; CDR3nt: TGTGCCAGAAGCTTTATTTTTTTTGGCTCTGGGGCCAACGTCCTGACTTTC; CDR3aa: CARSFIFFGSGANVLTF
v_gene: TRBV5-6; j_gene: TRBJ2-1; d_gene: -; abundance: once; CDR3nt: TGTGCCAGCAGCTTGATAGGTAGTCCATACAATGAGCAGTTCTTC; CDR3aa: CASSLIGSPYNEQFF
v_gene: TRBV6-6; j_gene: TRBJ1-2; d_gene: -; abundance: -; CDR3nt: TGTGCCAGCAGTTACTCCAACCTGGTAGCCGACCATGGCTACACCTTC; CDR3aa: CASSYSNLVADHGYTF
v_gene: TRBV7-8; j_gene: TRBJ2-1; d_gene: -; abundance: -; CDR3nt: TGTGCCAGCAGCCCCGGGACTCTCAAGGGCTATGAGCAGTTCTTC; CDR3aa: CASSPGTLKGYEQFF
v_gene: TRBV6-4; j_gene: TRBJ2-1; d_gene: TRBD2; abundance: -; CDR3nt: TGTGCCAGCAGTCCGGGAGTCGCGGGAGGAATTGAGCAGTTCTTC; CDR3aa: CASSPGVAGGIEQFF
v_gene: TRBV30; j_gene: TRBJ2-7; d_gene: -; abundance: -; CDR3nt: TGTGCCTGGAGTGTAGGGGGGCCGGCTTCCTACGAGCAGTACTTC; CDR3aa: CAWSVGGPASYEQYF
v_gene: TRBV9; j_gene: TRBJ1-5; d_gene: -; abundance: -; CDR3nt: TGTGCCAGCAGCCTCGGGGGAGAGGAGCCCCAGCATTTT; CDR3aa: CASSLGGEEPQHF
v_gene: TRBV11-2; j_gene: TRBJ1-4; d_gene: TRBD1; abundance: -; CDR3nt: TGTGCCAGCAGCTTAGGAGCAGGACAGGGGGGAGAAAAACTGTTTTTT; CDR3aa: CASSLGAGQGGEKLFF
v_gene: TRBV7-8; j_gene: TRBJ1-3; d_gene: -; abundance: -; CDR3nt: TGTGCCAGCAGCTTGGGGGCCACCTCTGGAAACACCATATACTTT; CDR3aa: CASSLGATSGNTIYF
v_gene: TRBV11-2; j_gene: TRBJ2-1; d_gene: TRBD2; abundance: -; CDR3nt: TGTGCCAGCAGCTTAGATGGAACTAGCGGCCATGAGCAGTTCTTC; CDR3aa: CASSLDGTSGHEQFF
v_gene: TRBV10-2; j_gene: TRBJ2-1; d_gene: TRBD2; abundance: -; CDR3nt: TGCGCCAGCAAGGCTAGCGGAAACTCCTACAATGAGCAGTTCTTC; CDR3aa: CASKASGNSYNEQFF
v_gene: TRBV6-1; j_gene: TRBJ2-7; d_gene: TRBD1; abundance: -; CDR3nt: TGTGCCAGCAGTGTACCGGGACAGGGATCGAACGAGCAGTACTTC; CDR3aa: CASSVPGQGSNEQYF
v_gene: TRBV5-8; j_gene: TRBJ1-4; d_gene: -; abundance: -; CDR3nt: TGTGCCAGCAGCCTTGGCGGGGGAAAACTGTTTTTT; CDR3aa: CASSLGGGKLFF
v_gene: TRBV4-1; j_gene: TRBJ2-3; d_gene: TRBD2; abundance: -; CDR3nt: TGCGCCAGCAGCCAAGAAGCGGGAGGCTACACAGATACGCAGTATTTT; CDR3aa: CASSQEAGGYTDTQYF
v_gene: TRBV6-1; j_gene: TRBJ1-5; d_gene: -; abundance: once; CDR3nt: TGTGCCAGCAGGGGGAGCGTTTATAGCAATCAGCCCCAGCATTTT; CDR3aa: CASRGSVYSNQPQHF
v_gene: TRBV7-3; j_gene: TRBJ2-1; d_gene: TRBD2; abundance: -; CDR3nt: TGTGCCAGCAGCCCCGCTAGCGGGAGAACGGTGAATGAGCAGTTCTTC; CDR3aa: CASSPASGRTVNEQFF
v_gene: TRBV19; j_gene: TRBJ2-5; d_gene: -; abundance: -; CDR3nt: TGTGCCAGTAGTACGGGAGAGACCCAGTACTTC; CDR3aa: CASSTGETQYF
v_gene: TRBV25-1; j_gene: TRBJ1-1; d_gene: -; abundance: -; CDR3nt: TGTGCCAGCAGTGGGGAGGCAGGGACCAACACTGAAGCTTTCTTT; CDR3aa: CASSGEAGTNTEAFF
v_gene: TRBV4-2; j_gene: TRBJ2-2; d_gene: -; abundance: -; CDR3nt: TGTGCCAGCAGCCAAGATTCGTTCGGGTTGGGGGGCGGGGAGCTGTTTTTT; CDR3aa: CASSQDSFGLGGGELFF
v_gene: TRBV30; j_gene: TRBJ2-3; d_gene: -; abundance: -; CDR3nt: TGTGCCTGGAGAAGAGCGGGTTTCACAGATACGCAGTATTTT; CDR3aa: CAWRRAGFTDTQYF
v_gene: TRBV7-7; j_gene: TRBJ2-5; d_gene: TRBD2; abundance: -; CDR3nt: TGTGCCAGCAGCTCCGTACCACACGACTGGGCCCCTGCTAGCGGTCAGACCCAGTACTTC; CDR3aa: CASSSVPHDWAPASGQTQYF
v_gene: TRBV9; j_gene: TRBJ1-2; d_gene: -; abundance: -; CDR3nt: TGTGCCAGCAGCGTAGATATGGAGGACTATGGCTACACCTTC; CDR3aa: CASSVDMEDYGYTF
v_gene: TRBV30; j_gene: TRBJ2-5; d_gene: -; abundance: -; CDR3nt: TGTGCCTGGAGTGTACCGGTAACAGTCCAAGAGACCCAGTACTTC; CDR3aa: CAWSVPVTVQETQYF
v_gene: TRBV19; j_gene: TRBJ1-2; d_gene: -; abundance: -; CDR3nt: TGTGCCAGTAGTATGCACAGCCCCTATGGCTACACCTTC; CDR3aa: CASSMHSPYGYTF
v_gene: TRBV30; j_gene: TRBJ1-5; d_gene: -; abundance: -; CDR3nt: TGTGCCTGGAGTGTAAGGGGCCATAGCAATCAGCCCCAGCATTTT; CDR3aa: CAWSVRGHSNQPQHF
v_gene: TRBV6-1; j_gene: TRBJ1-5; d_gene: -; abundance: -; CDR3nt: TGTGCCAGCAGTGCTGGGGATGGCAATCAGCCCCAGCATTTT; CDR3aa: CASSAGDGNQPQHF
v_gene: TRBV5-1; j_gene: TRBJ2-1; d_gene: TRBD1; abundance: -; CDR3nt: TGCGCCAGCGGGACTCCGGGACAGGGCAAAAATGAGCAGTTCTTC; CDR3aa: CASGTPGQGKNEQFF
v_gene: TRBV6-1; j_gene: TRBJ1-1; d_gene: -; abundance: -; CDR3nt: TGTGCCAGCTTCTCCAGGCTCGGGGCTGAAGCTTTCTTT; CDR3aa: CASFSRLGAEAFF
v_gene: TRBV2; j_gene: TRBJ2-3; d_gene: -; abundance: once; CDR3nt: TGTGCCAGCTTCTCAAGCGCGCGAACTAGCACAGATACGCAGTATTTT; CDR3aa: CASFSSARTSTDTQYF
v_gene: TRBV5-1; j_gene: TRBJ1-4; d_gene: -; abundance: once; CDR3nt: TGCGCCAGCAGCTTGGCCGGGCCTGCCACAACTAATGAAAAACTGTTTTTT; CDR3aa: CASSLAGPATTNEKLFF
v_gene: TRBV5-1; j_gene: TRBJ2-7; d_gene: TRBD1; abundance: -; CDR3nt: TGCGCCAGCAGCTTAACCCCGGGACAGGTAGCTTCGGACGAGCAGTACTTC; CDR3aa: CASSLTPGQVASDEQYF
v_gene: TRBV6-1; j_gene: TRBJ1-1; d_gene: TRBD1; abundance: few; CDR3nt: TGTGCCAGCAGTGAAAATGGCAGGACAGGGTCTAAAGCTTTCTTT; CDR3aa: CASSENGRTGSKAFF
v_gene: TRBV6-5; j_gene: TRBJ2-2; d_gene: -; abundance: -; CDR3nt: TGTGCCAGCAGCCGAGATGTTGAGAACACCGGGGAGCTGTTTTTT; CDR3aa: CASSRDVENTGELFF
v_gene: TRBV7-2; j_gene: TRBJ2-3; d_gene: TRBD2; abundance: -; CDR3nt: TGTGCCAGCAGCGCATGGACTAGCGGTGGCACAGATACGCAGTATTTT; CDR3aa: CASSAWTSGGTDTQYF
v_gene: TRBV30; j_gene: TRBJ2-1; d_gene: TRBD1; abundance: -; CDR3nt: TGTGCCTGGAGTGAGGGCCAGGGGGAAGGCCAGAAGGCTTGGGCGTCCTACAATGAGCAGTTCTTC; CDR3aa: CAWSEGQGEGQKAWASYNEQFF